This T cell receptor beta chain was identified in a study of blood T cell repertoires in COVID-19. This clone was seen more than once but under ten times. Some clones are missing from TCRdb's copy, which holds only in-frame ones; the method was immunoSEQ multiplex PCR. Here the sample spans about 230,000 clones, roughly nine tenths being singletons. From germline, CDR1 is GTSNPN and CDR2 SVGIG (reference sequence). The trim removed 5 bases at V and 0 bases at J, leaving 1 base unmatched. The CDR3 totals 14 residues. Those who participated ranged in age from 18 to 89 years and resided in approximately 26 US areas.

The TCR comes from a woman aged 45-60 years in a cohort exposed to, infected with or recovered from COVID-19 (not recorded which). Material for sequencing was PBMCs or T cells enriched from blood (not recorded which). V is TRBV30 and J is TRBJ1-5; 10 bases fit TRBD1. The CDR3 DNA follows: TGTGCCTGGGGGACAGGGGCTAGCAATCAGCCCCAGCATTTT. This translates into CAWGTGASNQPQHF.